A selection of T cell receptor beta chains follows, all from one sample in a study of CD8 T cells in Susac syndrome. TCRdb re-called the immunoSEQ multiplex PCR reads with MiXCR, one entry per CDR3 protein. The sample lists under 200,000 distinct CDR3 sequences, 85% to 95% occurring once. Sequenced sample: CD4+ T cells from PBMCs. The receptors originated from a human donor in good health. Each CDR3 is given without its conserved first and last residue. D genes are given only for firm matches.

D gene: -; V gene: TRBV4-2; CDR3 protein: ASSQAEQGWSNQPQH
D gene: TRBD2; V gene: TRBV24-1; CDR3 protein: ATSDLRSGRASGETQY
D gene: -; V gene: TRBV7-2; CDR3 protein: ASSLVGSGNYGYT
D gene: -; V gene: TRBV6-2/TRBV6-3; CDR3 protein: ASRKQETQY
D gene: TRBD1; V gene: TRBV20-1; CDR3 protein: SARRQGQLFSGNTIY
D gene: -; V gene: TRBV18; CDR3 protein: ASSRSGGANTEAF
D gene: -; V gene: TRBV20-1; CDR3 protein: SASNGHYLSSYNEQF
D gene: TRBD1; V gene: TRBV5-6; CDR3 protein: ASGKTGIDSPLH
D gene: TRBD1; V gene: TRBV29-1; CDR3 protein: SVEGLMTGLPTYEQY
D gene: -; V gene: TRBV29-1; CDR3 protein: SVEAGMGTEAF
D gene: TRBD1; V gene: TRBV2; CDR3 protein: ASRTGINSPLH
D gene: -; V gene: TRBV7-9; CDR3 protein: ASSSGILGGQY
D gene: -; V gene: TRBV20-1; CDR3 protein: SARAGLGFLNTGELF
D gene: -; V gene: TRBV12-3/TRBV12-4; CDR3 protein: ASSLIEALPYNEQF
D gene: -; V gene: TRBV12-3/TRBV12-4; CDR3 protein: ASSNPKGVLEAF
D gene: TRBD1; V gene: TRBV24-1; CDR3 protein: AIRGNTDTQY
D gene: TRBD1; V gene: TRBV27; CDR3 protein: ASSLGQGNNQPQH
D gene: TRBD1; V gene: TRBV20-1; CDR3 protein: SARRTGHEKLF
D gene: -; V gene: TRBV15; CDR3 protein: ATSPGQSGANVLT
D gene: -; V gene: TRBV11-2; CDR3 protein: ASSLFTDTEAF
D gene: TRBD1; V gene: TRBV10-3; CDR3 protein: AIKQGAGYEQY
D gene: -; V gene: TRBV29-1; CDR3 protein: SVEDGPANTGELF
D gene: TRBD1; V gene: TRBV6-1; CDR3 protein: ASRGHGTGLSTDTQY
D gene: -; V gene: TRBV12-3/TRBV12-4; CDR3 protein: ASSFISSYNEQF
D gene: TRBD2; V gene: TRBV6-5; CDR3 protein: ASSFGLAGALGQETQY
D gene: -; V gene: TRBV29-1; CDR3 protein: SVGSAVSSETQY